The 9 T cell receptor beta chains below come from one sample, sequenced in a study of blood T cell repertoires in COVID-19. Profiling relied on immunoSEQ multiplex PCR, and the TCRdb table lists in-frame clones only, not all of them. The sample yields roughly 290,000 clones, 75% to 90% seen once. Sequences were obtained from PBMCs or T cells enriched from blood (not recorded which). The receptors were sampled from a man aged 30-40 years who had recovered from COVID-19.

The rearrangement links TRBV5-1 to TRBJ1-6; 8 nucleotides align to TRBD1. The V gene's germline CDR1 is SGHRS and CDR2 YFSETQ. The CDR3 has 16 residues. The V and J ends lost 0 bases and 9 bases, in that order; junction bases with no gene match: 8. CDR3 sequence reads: CASSLGGQGPISPLHF. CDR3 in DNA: TGCGCCAGCAGCTTGGGTGGACAGGGCCCGATTTCACCCCTCCACTTT. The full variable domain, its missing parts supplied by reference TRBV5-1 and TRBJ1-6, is KAGVTQTPRYLIKTRGQQVTLSCSPISGHRSVSWYQQTPGQGLQFLFEYFSETQRNKGNFPGRFSGRQFSNSRSEMNVSTLELGDSALYLCASSLGGQGPISPLHFGNGTRLTVT.

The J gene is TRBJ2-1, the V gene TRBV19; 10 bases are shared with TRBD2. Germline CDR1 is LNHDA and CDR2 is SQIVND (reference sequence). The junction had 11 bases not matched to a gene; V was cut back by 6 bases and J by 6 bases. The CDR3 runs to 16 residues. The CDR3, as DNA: TGTGCCAGTAGCAGACCAAGGACTAGCGGATTCAATGAGCAGTTCTTC. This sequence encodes CASSRPRTSGFNEQFF.

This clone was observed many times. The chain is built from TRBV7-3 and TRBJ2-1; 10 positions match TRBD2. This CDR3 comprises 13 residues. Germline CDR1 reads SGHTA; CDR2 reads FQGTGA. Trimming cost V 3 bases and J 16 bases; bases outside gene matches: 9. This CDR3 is CASSFDTGTSVFF. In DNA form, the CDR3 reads TGTGCCAGCAGCTTCGATACCGGGACTAGCGTTTTCTTC.

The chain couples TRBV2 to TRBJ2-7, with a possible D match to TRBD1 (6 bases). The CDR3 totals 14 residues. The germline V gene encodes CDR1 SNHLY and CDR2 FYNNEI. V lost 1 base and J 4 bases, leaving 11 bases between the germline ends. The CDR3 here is CASSEGRGRYEQYF. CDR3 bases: TGTGCCAGCAGTGAAGGCAGGGGTCGGTACGAGCAGTACTTC. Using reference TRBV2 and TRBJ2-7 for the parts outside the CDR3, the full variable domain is EPEVTQTPSHQVTQMGQEVILRCVPISNHLYFYWYRQILGQKVEFLVSFYNNEISEKSEIFDDQFSVERPDGSNFTLKIRSTKLEDSAMYFCASSEGRGRYEQYFGPGTRLTVT.

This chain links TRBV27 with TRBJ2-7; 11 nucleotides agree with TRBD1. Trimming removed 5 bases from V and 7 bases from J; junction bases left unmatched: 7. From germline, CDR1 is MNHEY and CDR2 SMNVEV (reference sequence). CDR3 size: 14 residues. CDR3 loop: CASSPGTGGREQYF. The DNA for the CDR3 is TGTGCCAGCAGTCCCGGGACAGGGGGTCGGGAGCAGTACTTC.

Here the CDR3 reads CASSPPTGHFNNEQFF. CDR3 nucleotide sequence: TGTGCCAGTAGTCCACCCACAGGACACTTCAACAATGAGCAGTTCTTC. V and J are TRBV19 and TRBJ2-1; TRBD1 might be the D (5 bases). With 5 bases removed from V and 5 bases from J, the gap between germline ends came to 19 bases. The V gene's germline CDR1 is LNHDA and CDR2 SQIVND (reference sequence). This CDR3 region has 16 residues.

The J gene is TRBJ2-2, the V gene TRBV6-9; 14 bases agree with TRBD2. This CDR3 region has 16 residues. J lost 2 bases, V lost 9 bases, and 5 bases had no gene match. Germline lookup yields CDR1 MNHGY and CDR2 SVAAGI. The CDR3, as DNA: TGTGCCAGAACGACTAGCGGGGGGGAAAACACCGGGGAGCTGTTTTTT. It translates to CARTTSGGENTGELFF.

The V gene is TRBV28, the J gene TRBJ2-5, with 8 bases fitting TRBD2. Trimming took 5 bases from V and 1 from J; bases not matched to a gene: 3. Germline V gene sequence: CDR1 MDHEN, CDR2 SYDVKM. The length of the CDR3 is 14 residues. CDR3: CASSLSGVQETQYF. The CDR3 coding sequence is TGTGCCAGCAGTCTTAGCGGGGTCCAAGAGACCCAGTACTTC.

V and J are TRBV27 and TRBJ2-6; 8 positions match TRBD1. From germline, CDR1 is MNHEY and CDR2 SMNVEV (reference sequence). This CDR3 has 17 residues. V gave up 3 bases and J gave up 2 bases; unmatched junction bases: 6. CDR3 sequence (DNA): TGTGCCAGCAGTTTCTTAGACAGGGGTGCTGGGGCCAACGTCCTGACTTTC. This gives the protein CASSFLDRGAGANVLTF.